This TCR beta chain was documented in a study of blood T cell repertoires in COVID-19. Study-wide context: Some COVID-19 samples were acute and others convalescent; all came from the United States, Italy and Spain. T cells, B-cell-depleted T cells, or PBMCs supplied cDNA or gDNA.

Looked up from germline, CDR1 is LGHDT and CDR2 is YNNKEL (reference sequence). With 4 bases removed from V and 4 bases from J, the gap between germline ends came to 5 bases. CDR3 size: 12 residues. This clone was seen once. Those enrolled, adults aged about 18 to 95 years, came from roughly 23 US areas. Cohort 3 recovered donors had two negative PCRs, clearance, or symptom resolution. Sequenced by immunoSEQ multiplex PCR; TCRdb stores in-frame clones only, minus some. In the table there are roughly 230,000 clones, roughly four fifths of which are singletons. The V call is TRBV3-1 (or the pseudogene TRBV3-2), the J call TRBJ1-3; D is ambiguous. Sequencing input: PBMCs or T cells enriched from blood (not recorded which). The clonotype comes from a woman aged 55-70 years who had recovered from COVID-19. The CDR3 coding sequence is TGTGCCAGCAGCCCGGAGGGAAACACCATATATTTT. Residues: CASSPEGNTIYF.